The 19 T cell receptor beta chains reported below all come from one sample, sequenced in a study of shared clonotypes between healthy human individuals (dated by TCRdb to the early 2020s). Libraries were constructed by the immunoSEQ multiplex PCR assay. Here the immuneACCESS table is served through TCRdb, limited to in-frame sequences with V and J called. Missing clones are a known gap in these copies; in checked studies unresolved V genes cover under half, and the rest lacks a known reason. This sample gives roughly 2.6 million clones in total; 90% to 95% of them show up just once. The ten largest clonotypes hold roughly 0.13% of the sample. The sample consisted of naive CD4+ T cells sorted from blood. The cell subset or site tag for this specimen amounts to: CD45RA+ positively selected. The receptors come from a man aged 18-30 years in good health.

This chain connects TRBV7-2 to TRBJ2-1, with TRBD2 matching over 9 bases. Germline V gives CDR1 SGHTA, CDR2 FQGNSA. Germline trimming cut 2 bases from V and 0 bases from J; bases unmatched to any gene: 11. This CDR3 contains 19 residues. This CDR3 reads CASSLTGLAGPSSYNEQFF. The CDR3 nucleotides read TGTGCCAGCAGCTTAACCGGTCTAGCGGGACCGAGCTCCTACAATGAGCAGTTCTTC.

V and J are TRBV28 and TRBJ1-4; D may be TRBD1 (6 bases). The V and J ends lost 9 bases and 7 bases respectively, with 15 bases between them. The CDR3 totals 13 residues. Germline values: CDR1 MDHEN, CDR2 SYDVKM. The CDR3 DNA is TGTGCCAGTAGAAAGGGACAAATTGAAAAACTGTTTTTT. Protein product: CASRKGQIEKLFF.

This clone was picked up one time. The rearrangement joins TRBV10-1 to TRBJ2-3, with 8 bases aligning to TRBD2. CDR1 is WNHNN and CDR2 is SYGVQD in the germline V gene (reference sequence). This CDR3 comprises 16 residues. The V segment lost 4 bases and the J segment 5 bases; nucleotides outside the gene matches: 11. The CDR3 region has the DNA TGCGCCAGCAGTGTAGGTAGCGGGGCTTTTGGAGATACGCAGTATTTT. This translates into CASSVGSGAFGDTQYF.

Points on this clone: Other DNA sequences from this sample encode an identical CDR3 as well. This CDR3 reads CASSRRDEQYF. In DNA, the CDR3 is TGTGCCAGCAGCCGTCGAGACGAGCAGTACTTC. V and J are TRBV7-9 and TRBJ2-7; D call uncertain. Germline V gives CDR1 SEHNR, CDR2 FQNEAQ (reference sequence). This CDR3 spans 11 amino acids. V dropped 5 bases and J dropped 5 bases, with 7 bases sitting between them. Full variable domain (missing parts from reference TRBV7-9 and TRBJ2-7): DTGVSQNPRHKITKRGQNVTFRCDPISEHNRLYWYRQTLGQGPEFLTYFQNEAQLEKSRLLSDRFSAERPKGSFSTLEIQRTEQGDSAMYLCASSRRDEQYFGPGTRLTVT.

The gene calls are TRBV5-4 and TRBJ2-7, with D possibly matching TRBD2 (6 bases). The CDR3 consists of 14 residues. Per the germline V gene, CDR1 is SGHNT and CDR2 is YYREEE (reference sequence). V lost 2 bases, J lost 3 bases, and 12 bases lay in between. CDR3 residues: CASSLGREDYEQYF. In DNA, the CDR3 is TGTGCCAGCAGCTTAGGGCGGGAAGACTACGAGCAGTACTTC.

The CDR3 nucleotides are TGTGCCACCAGCAGAGATCTAGGGACTATCAACACCGGGGAGCTGTTTTTT. Translating gives CATSRDLGTINTGELFF. The rearrangement uses TRBV15 and TRBJ2-2, with TRBD2 identical over 7 bases. Germline CDR1 LNHNV, CDR2 YYDKDF (reference sequence). V trimming: 0 bases; J trimming: 2 bases; junction bases outside the gene matches: 6. The CDR3 runs 17 residues.

The CDR3 loop reads CASSGQGQWEKLFF. The DNA of the CDR3 is TGTGCCAGTAGCGGACAGGGGCAGTGGGAAAAACTGTTTTTT. The V gene is TRBV19, the J gene TRBJ1-4; 9 nucleotides agree with TRBD1. V shed 6 bases, J shed 8 bases, and the junction held 7 bases outside the gene matches. Germline V gene data show CDR1 as LNHDA and CDR2 as SQIVND (reference sequence). This CDR3 contains 14 residues.

This chain links TRBV30 with TRBJ2-6; D unresolved. V lost 4 bases to trimming and J lost 2 bases, with 3 bases between them. Germline V gene lookup returns CDR1 GTSNPN and CDR2 SVGIG (reference sequence). This CDR3 is built from 12 residues. The CDR3 is CAWKAGANVLTF. Here the CDR3 DNA reads TGTGCCTGGAAGGCTGGGGCCAACGTCCTGACTTTC.

CDR3 coding DNA: TGTGCCAGCAGTCCACAGGGGTTGGGGACGTATGGCTACACCTTC. Amino acid sequence: CASSPQGLGTYGYTF. The chain links TRBV28 to TRBJ1-2, with 7 nucleotides matching TRBD1. Germline lookup yields CDR1 MDHEN and CDR2 SYDVKM. Trimming removed 5 bases from V and 5 bases from J; junction bases left unmatched: 11. The CDR3 spans 15 residues.

CDR3 region: CATSRAGTGVLKLFF. For the CDR3, the DNA is TGTGCCACCAGCAGAGCCGGGACAGGGGTATTAAAACTGTTTTTT. This chain joins TRBV15 and TRBJ1-4, with 10 bases fitting TRBD1. The V gene end was trimmed by 1 base and the J gene end by 10 bases; junction bases not matched to a gene: 6. The CDR3 length is 15 residues. Looked up from germline, CDR1 is LNHNV and CDR2 is YYDKDF (reference sequence).

This rearrangement joins TRBV9 to TRBJ2-7; tentatively, D is TRBD1 (6 bases). Looked up from germline, CDR1 is SGDLS and CDR2 is YYNGEE. Trimming removed 4 bases from V and 8 bases from J, with 22 bases in between. This CDR3 region has 15 residues. CDR3 loop: CASSLGGPQSSKQYF. The CDR3 nucleotides read TGTGCCAGCAGCCTAGGGGGACCGCAATCATCCAAGCAGTACTTC.

This clone was detected only once. The chain recombines TRBV6-5 with TRBJ2-7, with 13 bases that match TRBD2. Germline V lookup: CDR1 MNHEY, CDR2 SVGAGI. The length of the CDR3 is 16 residues. The V and J ends lost 4 bases and 5 bases, in that order; junction bases with no gene match: 8. The CDR3 DNA sequence: TGTGCCAGCAGTTCCCTACTAGCGGGAGGGCCGAACGAGCAGTACTTC. This translates into CASSSLLAGGPNEQYF.

CDR3 sequence (DNA): TGTGCTCCCTACCGAACAGGGAAGTCGAGTGGAGATACGCAGTATTTT. Protein: CAPYRTGKSSGDTQYF. The chain combines TRBV12-5 with TRBJ2-3, with D possibly TRBD1 on 6 matching bases. Germline V lookup: CDR1 LGHNT, CDR2 FRNRAP. Trimming cost V 11 bases and J 5 bases, with 26 bases left between them. This CDR3 spans 16 amino acids.

V gene TRBV4-1 combines with J gene TRBJ2-2, with 7 bases identical to TRBD2. This CDR3 has 16 residues. With 6 bases clipped from V and 1 base from J, the junction kept 8 bases outside the gene matches. Per the germline V gene, CDR1 is MGHRA and CDR2 is YSYEKL. CDR3 protein: CASSLGSGQNTGELFF. CDR3 nucleotides: TGCGCCAGCAGTCTTGGTAGCGGGCAGAACACCGGGGAGCTGTTTTTT.

Details on this clone: The same CDR3 also results from other DNA sequences found in this sample. J is TRBJ2-3 and V is TRBV18, with 7 bases fitting TRBD1. Germline V gives CDR1 KGHSH, CDR2 LQKENI. V shed 2 bases, J shed 2 bases, and the junction held 4 bases outside the gene matches. The CDR3 contains 15 residues. CDR3 sequence (DNA): TGTGCCAGCTCACCAAGACAGGGAACCACAGATACGCAGTATTTT. This gives the protein CASSPRQGTTDTQYF.

The chain has TRBV5-1 and TRBJ2-7, with 10 bases lining up with TRBD2. Trimming took 4 bases from V and 7 from J; bases not matched to a gene: 14. Germline lookup yields CDR1 SGHRS and CDR2 YFSETQ. CDR3 length: 16 amino acids. CDR3 protein: CASSPGELAGASEQYF. The DNA of the CDR3 is TGCGCCAGCAGCCCCGGGGAGCTAGCGGGAGCCAGTGAGCAGTACTTC.

The rearrangement uses TRBV4-1 and TRBJ2-5, with D possibly matching TRBD2 (6 bases). V was trimmed by 1 base and J by 1 base, leaving 16 bases between them. The CDR3 length is 17 residues. CDR1 and CDR2 (germline): MGHRA, YSYEKL. The CDR3: CASSQGDSGFVQETQYF. The DNA of the CDR3 is TGCGCCAGCAGCCAAGGGGATAGCGGCTTTGTCCAAGAGACCCAGTACTTC.

The gene calls are TRBV10-3 and TRBJ2-3, with TRBD2 identical over 8 bases. V was clipped by 11 bases and J by 4 bases; unmatched bases: 8. This CDR3 is 13 amino acids long. The germline V gene encodes CDR1 ENHRY and CDR2 SYGVKD. The CDR3 nucleotides read TGTGCCGCGGGAGGACGCTCGCCAGATACGCAGTATTTT. It is translated as CAAGGRSPDTQYF.

In the case of this clone: At the DNA level, this CDR3 is encoded by other sequences in the same sample as well. The genes are TRBV30 and TRBJ2-7; TRBD1 agrees at 7 bases. This CDR3 has 14 residues. In germline, CDR1 is GTSNPN, CDR2 SVGIG (reference sequence). The V gene end was trimmed by 0 bases and the J gene end by 0 bases; junction bases not matched to a gene: 2. Here the CDR3 reads CAWSVGTVSYEQYF. CDR3 coding DNA: TGTGCCTGGAGTGTGGGGACAGTCTCCTACGAGCAGTACTTC.